Presented here are 16 T cell receptor beta chains from one specimen sequenced in a study of T cell clonality in common variable immunodeficiency. TCRdb's copy holds only in-frame clones and misses some; the assay was immunoSEQ multiplex PCR. There are roughly 51,000 clones in the sample, none observed a single time. The sequenced sample was peripheral blood mononuclear cells. All receptors derive from a person aged 18 to 70 in good health.

In the case of this clone: The DNA ends 3 residues before the CDR3 does, and the rest of the CDR3 is filled in from the germline J gene. V usage is TRBV18 and J usage is TRBJ2-7, with D uncertain. With 3 bases removed from V and 2 bases from J, the gap between germline ends came to 11 bases. CDR1 KGHSH and CDR2 LQKENI come from the germline V gene. The CDR3 is 14 residues long. The sequenced part of the CDR3 DNA is TGTGCCAGCTCACCTCTTCTGCGCCCCTACGAG. It translates to CASSPLLRPYE. The complete CDR3 sequence is CASSPLLRPYEQYF.

The table lists this clone with many counts. The observed sequence ends 3 residues before the CDR3 terminus, with the missing tail filled in from the germline J gene. This chain uses TRBV4-1 with TRBJ2-2, with a weak D call TRBD1 (6 bases). Germline V CDR1 and CDR2: MGHRA, YSYEKL. The CDR3 loop spans 16 amino acids. The germline V and J ends were trimmed by 3 bases and 1 base, with 12 bases remaining between them. CDR3 sequence reads: CASSQQPGQNTGELFF. CDR3 bases read: TGCGCCAGCAGCCAGCAACCGGGACAGAACACCGGGGAG.

This clone qualifies as medium-sized (0.01 to 0.1%). The read is 3 residues too short to cover the CDR3 end, so that end is filled in from the germline J gene. The chain links TRBV5-1 to TRBJ1-4; D may be TRBD1 (5 bases). The CDR3 is made up of 14 amino acids. V was shortened by 3 bases and J by 4 bases, with 10 bases between the two germline ends. The germline CDR1 and CDR2 sequences are SGHRS and YFSETQ. The CDR3 DNA, read in part, is TGCGCCAGCAGCTCCTGGGGGGGTAATGAAAAA. It translates to CASSSWGGNEK. The whole CDR3 is CASSSWGGNEKLFF. The entire variable domain, with the rest obtained from reference TRBV5-1 and TRBJ1-4, is as follows: KAGVTQTPRYLIKTRGQQVTLSCSPISGHRSVSWYQQTPGQGLQFLFEYFSETQRNKGNFPGRFSGRQFSNSRSEMNVSTLELGDSALYLCASSSWGGNEKLFFGSGTQLSVL.

In its sample, this clone was seen many times. The read ends 3 residues early relative to the CDR3; the germline J gene fills the gap. The chain joins TRBV19 to TRBJ2-2; no clear D gene. The V gene lost 8 bases and the J gene lost 2 bases, with 9 bases spanning the gap. CDR3 size: 13 residues. Per germline, CDR1 LNHDA and CDR2 SQIVND (reference sequence). The CDR3 DNA, read in part, is TGTGCCAGTCGGGTCGTTAACACCGGGGAG. Translation gives CASRVVNTGE. The CDR3, in full, reads CASRVVNTGELFF.

The sample holds many counts of this clone. The sequence runs out 3 residues before the end of the CDR3; the remainder is reconstructed from the germline J gene. V and J are TRBV6-1 and TRBJ1-2, with 8 positions matching TRBD1. CDR1 is MNHNS and CDR2 is SASEGT in the germline V gene. This CDR3 contains 16 residues. V shed 1 base, J shed 3 bases, and the junction held 7 bases outside the gene matches. The CDR3 sequence: CASSEDSGQGYYGYTF. The CDR3 bases that were read are TGTGCCAGCAGTGAAGATAGCGGACAGGGCTACTATGGC.

This clone was detected ten times or more. The CDR3 end lies 3 residues beyond the end of the read and is filled in from the germline J gene. J is TRBJ1-6 and V is TRBV18; 7 bases are shared with TRBD1. V lost 2 bases, J lost 7 bases, and 2 bases stayed unmatched. CDR3 length: 14 residues. Germline V lookup: CDR1 KGHSH, CDR2 LQKENI. The DNA read from the CDR3 is TGTGCCAGCTCACCAGCAGGGGGAAATTCACCC. Translation gives CASSPAGGNSP. Given in full, the CDR3 is CASSPAGGNSPLHF.

This clone has ten or more counts. The CDR3 goes on 3 residues after the read ends, and that part is filled in from the germline J gene. The V call is TRBV7-2, the J call TRBJ2-7; 10 bases line up with TRBD2. The J segment lost 2 bases and the V segment lost 5 bases, leaving 6 bases of the junction unmatched. Per the germline V gene, CDR1 is SGHTA and CDR2 is FQGNSA. The CDR3 consists of 15 residues. CDR3 residues: CASSTTSGSTYEQYF. CDR3 bases read: TGTGCCAGCAGCACGACTAGCGGGTCCACCTACGAG.

Notes on this clone: The read finishes 3 residues shy of the CDR3 end, and the germline J gene is used to complete it. This sample includes further DNA sequences coding for the same CDR3. J is TRBJ2-1 and V is TRBV7-9; 9 bases agree with TRBD1. Germline V lookup: CDR1 SEHNR, CDR2 FQNEAQ (reference sequence). The CDR3 spans 15 residues. Germline trimming cut 6 bases from V and 6 bases from J; bases unmatched to any gene: 9. The sequenced part of the CDR3 DNA is TGTGCCAGCAGGGAACCAGGACAGGGGACCAATGAG. Residues: CASREPGQGTNE. The CDR3 as a whole reads CASREPGQGTNEQFF.

This clone was observed many times. The read gets to within 3 residues of the CDR3 end, and the germline J gene fills in the rest. The rearrangement uses TRBV20-1 and TRBJ1-1; 8 nucleotides line up with TRBD1. The germline V gene has CDR1 DFQATT and CDR2 SNEGSKA (reference sequence). The CDR3 is 15 amino acids. V lost 6 bases, J lost 0 bases, and 9 bases stayed unmatched. CDR3 DNA (partial): TGCAGTGCCTACGGACAGGGAAGTTTGAACACTGAA. It specifies CSAYGQGSLNTE. The complete CDR3 protein is CSAYGQGSLNTEAFF.

This clone was recorded at least ten times. Coverage ceases 3 residues before the CDR3 finishes, and the germline J gene fills in the end. The chain carries TRBV20-1 and TRBJ1-2; TRBD1 aligns across 10 bases. Germline CDR1 DFQATT, CDR2 SNEGSKA (reference sequence). There are 13 residues in the CDR3. V gave up 3 bases and J gave up 7 bases; unmatched junction bases: 5. The CDR3 is CSASWDRGGGYTF. CDR3 bases read: TGCAGTGCTAGCTGGGACAGGGGTGGTGGC.

This clone was seen at least ten times. The sequenced fragment ends 3 residues before the CDR3 boundary, so the rest is inferred from the germline J gene. V usage is TRBV20-1 and J usage is TRBJ2-5, with 10 bases matching TRBD2. The CDR3 contains 16 residues. In germline, CDR1 is DFQATT, CDR2 SNEGSKA (reference sequence). The junction had 12 bases not matched to a gene; V was cut back by 3 bases and J by 5 bases. The CDR3 bases that were read are TGCAGTGCTAGGGGCCAGCGGGAGGGCTCGTGGGAGACC. Translated: CSARGQREGSWET. The CDR3 reads in full as CSARGQREGSWETQYF.

This clone was recorded at least ten times. Sequencing ends 3 residues short of the CDR3 end; the germline J gene provides the rest. This chain connects TRBV7-2 to TRBJ1-2; a possible D gene is TRBD1 (5 bases). Trimming pared 1 base from V and 4 bases from J, leaving 13 bases between. This CDR3 is 15 amino acids long. Germline V gene data show CDR1 as SGHTA and CDR2 as FQGNSA. CDR3 sequence reads: CASSLGPQGFYGYTF. The part of the CDR3 DNA that was read is TGTGCCAGCAGCTTAGGGCCTCAGGGTTTCTATGGC.

The table lists this clone with many counts. The CDR3 end lies 3 residues beyond the end of the read and is filled in from the germline J gene. The chain employs TRBV19 and TRBJ1-1, with D uncertain. Germline-derived CDR1 and CDR2 are LNHDA and SQIVND (reference sequence). The CDR3 spans 16 residues. Trimming took 3 bases from V and 0 from J, leaving 14 bases between them. CDR3 loop: CASSITRRHMNTEAFF. The sequenced part of the CDR3 DNA is TGTGCCAGTAGTATCACCAGGAGACACATGAACACTGAA. Variable domain in full (rest from reference TRBV19 and TRBJ1-1): DGGITQSPKYLFRKEGQNVTLSCEQNLNHDAMYWYRQDPGQGLRLIYYSQIVNDFQKGDIAEGYSVSREKKESFPLTVTSAQKNPTAFYLCASSITRRHMNTEAFFGQGTRLTVV.

This clone occurred many times. Read sequence stops 3 residues before the CDR3 end, and the germline J gene provides the missing end. The chain combines TRBV7-2 with TRBJ1-2; TRBD1 matches 11 bases. V lost 5 bases and J lost 7; bases outside the gene matches: 6. Looked up from germline, CDR1 is SGHTA and CDR2 is FQGNSA. The CDR3 is 14 residues long. This CDR3 reads CASSDGQGALGYTF. The covered CDR3 bases are TGTGCCAGCAGCGACGGACAGGGGGCACTTGGC.

This clone has a count of ten or more. Read sequence stops 3 residues before the CDR3 end, and the germline J gene provides the missing end. The chain has TRBV28 and TRBJ2-6, with 7 bases that match TRBD1. In germline, CDR1 is MDHEN, CDR2 SYDVKM. The CDR3 is 15 residues long. The trim removed 6 bases at V and 0 bases at J, leaving 2 bases unmatched. The CDR3 region is CASRRQGSGANVLTF. The covered CDR3 bases are TGTGCCAGCAGAAGACAGGGCTCTGGGGCCAACGTC.

In the case of this clone: The CDR3 end lies 3 residues beyond the end of the read and is filled in from the germline J gene. V gene TRBV6-1 combines with J gene TRBJ2-2; TRBD1 agrees at 8 bases. Germline V CDR1 and CDR2: MNHNS, SASEGT. The CDR3 is made up of 17 amino acids. V was clipped by 0 bases and J by 3 bases; unmatched bases: 6. The chain's CDR3 is CASSEAWDRLYTGELFF. The covered CDR3 bases are TGTGCCAGCAGTGAAGCGTGGGACAGGCTTTACACCGGGGAG.